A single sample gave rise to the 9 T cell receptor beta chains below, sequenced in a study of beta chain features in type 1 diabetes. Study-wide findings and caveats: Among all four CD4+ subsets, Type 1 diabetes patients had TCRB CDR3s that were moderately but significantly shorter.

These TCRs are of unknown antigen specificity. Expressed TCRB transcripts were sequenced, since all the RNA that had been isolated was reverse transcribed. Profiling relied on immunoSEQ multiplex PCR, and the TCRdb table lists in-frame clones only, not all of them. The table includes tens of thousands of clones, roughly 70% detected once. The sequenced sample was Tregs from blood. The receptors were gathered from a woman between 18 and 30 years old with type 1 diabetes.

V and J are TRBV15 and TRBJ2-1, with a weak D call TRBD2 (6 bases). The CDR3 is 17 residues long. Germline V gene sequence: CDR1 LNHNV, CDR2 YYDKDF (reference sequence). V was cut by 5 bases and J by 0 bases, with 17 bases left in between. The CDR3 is CATSPLGGGGSYNEQFF. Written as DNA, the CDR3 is TGTGCCACCAGCCCATTAGGTGGGGGAGGCTCCTACAATGAGCAGTTCTTC.

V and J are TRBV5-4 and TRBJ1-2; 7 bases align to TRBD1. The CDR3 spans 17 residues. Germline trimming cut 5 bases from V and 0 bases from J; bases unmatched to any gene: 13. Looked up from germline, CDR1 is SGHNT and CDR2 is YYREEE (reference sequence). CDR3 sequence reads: CASRTGDSTATNYGYTF. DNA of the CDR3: TGTGCCAGCAGAACGGGGGACAGTACAGCCACTAACTATGGCTACACCTTC.

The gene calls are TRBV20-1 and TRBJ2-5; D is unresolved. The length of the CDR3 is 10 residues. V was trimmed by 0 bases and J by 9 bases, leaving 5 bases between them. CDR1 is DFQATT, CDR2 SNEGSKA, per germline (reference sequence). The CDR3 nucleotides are TGCAGTGCTAGAGATAGTGCCCAGTACTTC. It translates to CSARDSAQYF.

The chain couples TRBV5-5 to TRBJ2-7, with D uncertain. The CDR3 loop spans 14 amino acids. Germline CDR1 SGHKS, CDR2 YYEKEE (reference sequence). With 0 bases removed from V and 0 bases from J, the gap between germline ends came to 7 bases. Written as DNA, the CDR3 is TGTGCCAGCAGCTTGGGTCGTTTCTCCTACGAGCAGTACTTC. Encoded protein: CASSLGRFSYEQYF.

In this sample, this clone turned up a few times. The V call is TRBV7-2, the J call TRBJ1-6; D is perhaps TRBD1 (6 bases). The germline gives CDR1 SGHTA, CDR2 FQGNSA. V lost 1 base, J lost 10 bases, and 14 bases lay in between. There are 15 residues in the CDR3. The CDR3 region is CASSLGQGGYSPLHF. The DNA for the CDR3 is TGTGCCAGCAGCTTAGGACAAGGGGGTTACTCACCCCTCCACTTT.

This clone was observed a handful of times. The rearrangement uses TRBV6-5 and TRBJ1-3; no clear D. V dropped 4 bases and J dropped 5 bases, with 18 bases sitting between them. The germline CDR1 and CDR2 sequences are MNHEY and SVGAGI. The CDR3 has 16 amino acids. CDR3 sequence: CASSSNRLGSRNTIYF. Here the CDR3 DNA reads TGTGCCAGCAGTTCCAACCGACTGGGTAGCCGAAACACCATATATTTT.

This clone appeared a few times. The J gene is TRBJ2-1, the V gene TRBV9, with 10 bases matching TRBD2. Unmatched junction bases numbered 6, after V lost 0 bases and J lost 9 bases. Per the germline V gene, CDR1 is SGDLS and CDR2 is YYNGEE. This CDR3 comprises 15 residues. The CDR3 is CASSVATWTSGEQFF. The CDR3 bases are TGTGCCAGCAGCGTAGCTACTTGGACTAGCGGTGAGCAGTTCTTC.

Here the CDR3 reads CASSRETGFYNEQFF. The CDR3 bases are TGCGCCAGCAGTCGAGAGACAGGGTTCTACAATGAGCAGTTCTTC. The chain combines TRBV23-1 with TRBJ2-1; TRBD1 matches 7 bases. TRBV23-1 is identified as an open reading frame with a role that is uncertain. CDR3 length: 15 amino acids. The trim removed 4 bases at V and 3 bases at J, leaving 6 bases unmatched.

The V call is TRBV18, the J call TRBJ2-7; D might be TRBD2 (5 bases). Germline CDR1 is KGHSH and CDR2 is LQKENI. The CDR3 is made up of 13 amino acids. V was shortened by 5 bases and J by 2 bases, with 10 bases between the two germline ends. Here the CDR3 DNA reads TGTGCCAGCTCATTACGACTAACCTACGAGCAGTACTTC. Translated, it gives CASSLRLTYEQYF. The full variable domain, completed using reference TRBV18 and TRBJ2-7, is NAGVMQNPRHLVRRRGQEARLRCSPMKGHSHVYWYRQLPEEGLKFMVYLQKENIIDESGMPKERFSAEFPKEGPSILRIQQVVRGDSAAYFCASSLRLTYEQYFGPGTRLTVT.